This T cell receptor (beta chain) derives from a study of blood T cell repertoires in COVID-19. Study at large: From the United States, Italy and Spain came samples of acute and convalescent COVID-19. Nucleic acid was either cDNA or gDNA, and it came from T cells, B-cell-depleted T cells, or PBMCs.

The CDR3 has 21 residues. V lost 1 base, J lost 0 bases, and 16 bases stayed unmatched. Germline assignment: CDR1 LNHDA and CDR2 SQIVND (reference sequence). How the authors handled the data: It was from reference gene primer amplification that nucleated cell counts were estimated. The data were produced by immunoSEQ multiplex PCR, yet TCRdb's version contains in-frame clones alone and is incomplete. That table supplies the V and J calls and clone size; D and trimming were determined from the DNA. The repertoire holds roughly 380,000 clones, with 70% to 85% as singletons. The sample comprised peripheral blood. The clonotype was recovered from a human donor with acute or convalescent COVID-19. The donor label of this sample is uncertain. The gene calls are TRBV19 and TRBJ1-5, with 9 bases aligning to TRBD1. CDR3 nucleotides: TGTGCCAGTAGTATAGCGGTCGGGACAGGGCAGGGGATCTATAGCAATCAGCCCCAGCATTTT. Translation: CASSIAVGTGQGIYSNQPQHF.